This entry is about one T cell receptor beta chain. This entry comes from a study of blood T cell repertoires in COVID-19. Study summary: Samples came from the United States, Italy and Spain, spanning acute and convalescent COVID-19. T cells, B-cell-depleted T cells, or PBMCs provided the cDNA or gDNA that served as material.

The authors' processing: Amplified reference gene primers provided the basis for estimating nucleated cell counts. This table comes from immunoSEQ multiplex PCR, and its TCRdb copy is limited to in-frame clones, with some not included. The DNA was the basis for D and trimming; V, J and clone size are from that table. The sample has 140,000 to 150,000 clones; around nine tenths are singletons. This CDR3 contains 17 residues. J lost 4 bases, V lost 5 bases, and 11 bases had no gene match. Germline lookup yields CDR1 WNHNN and CDR2 SYGVQD (reference sequence). V is TRBV10-1 and J is TRBJ2-3; 11 bases match TRBD2. The sequenced sample was peripheral blood. This receptor was obtained from a human donor in a cohort sampled during active COVID-19. The CDR3 DNA follows: TGCGCCAGCAGTTCAGGGGCTAGCGGGGGGTCCGCAGATACGCAGTATTTT. Its translation is CASSSGASGGSADTQYF.